This T cell receptor (beta chain) was recovered during a study of spatial heterogeneity in lung cancer. The time point: blood at routine non-recurrence follow-up after resection. Without sorting, whole RNA was sequenced from tumor, nontumor lung or frozen PBMC. V lost 7 bases and J 6 bases, leaving 13 bases between the germline ends. The CDR3 is made up of 13 amino acids. Per germline, CDR1 MDHEN and CDR2 SYDVKM. TCRdb recomputed calls from the 5' RACE reads with MiXCR, one row per CDR3 protein. Of more than 95,000 distinct CDR3 sequences in the sample, approximately 12% were seen once. The rearrangement links TRBV28 to TRBJ1-5; D gene ambiguous. The sequencing used PBMCs, collected at follow-up. The sequence was collected from a male donor with early-stage non-small cell lung cancer. CDR3 in amino acids: CASTSSATQPQHF. CDR3 DNA sequence: TGTGCCAGCACCTCATCGGCCACTCAGCCCCAGCATTTT.